Shown below are 26 T cell receptor beta chains from a single sample sequenced in a study of blood T cell repertoires in COVID-19. Using immunoSEQ multiplex PCR, the repertoire was profiled, and TCRdb retains in-frame clones only, with some absent. The table shows 150,000 to 200,000 clones, with roughly 84% occurring only once. The sequencing sample was made of PBMCs or T cells enriched from blood (not recorded which). These receptors were obtained from a human donor with acute COVID-19. The donor label of this sample is uncertain.

The chain is built from TRBV30 and TRBJ2-3, with TRBD2 matching over 7 bases. The CDR3 has 15 residues. Germline CDR1 GTSNPN, CDR2 SVGIG (reference sequence). V gave up 2 bases and J gave up 1 base; unmatched junction bases: 6. The CDR3 DNA follows: TGTGCCTGGAGTAGGGGAAGCGGGGGCACAGATACGCAGTATTTT. Amino acid sequence: CAWSRGSGGTDTQYF.

The V and J genes are TRBV5-1 and TRBJ1-6; D is ambiguous. The CDR3 loop spans 15 amino acids. Germline-derived CDR1 and CDR2 are SGHRS and YFSETQ. Trimming pared 0 bases from V and 9 bases from J, leaving 13 bases between. The CDR3 loop reads CASSLGGQGRSPLHF. The CDR3 DNA follows: TGCGCCAGCAGCTTGGGAGGGCAAGGTCGTTCACCCCTCCACTTT. Full variable domain (missing parts from reference TRBV5-1 and TRBJ1-6): KAGVTQTPRYLIKTRGQQVTLSCSPISGHRSVSWYQQTPGQGLQFLFEYFSETQRNKGNFPGRFSGRQFSNSRSEMNVSTLELGDSALYLCASSLGGQGRSPLHFGNGTRLTVT.

The count of this clone is one. V usage is TRBV6-5 and J usage is TRBJ1-6; the D is unclear. The CDR3 spans 14 residues. Trimming took off 11 bases at V and 0 bases at J, with 11 bases between the two ends. The germline CDR1 and CDR2 sequences are MNHEY and SVGAGI. CDR3 DNA sequence: TGTGCCGCCAAAGGGAGCTCCTATAATTCACCCCTCCACTTT. It encodes CAAKGSSYNSPLHF.

V and J are TRBV5-5 and TRBJ2-5; D ambiguous. V was trimmed by 4 bases and J by 4 bases, leaving 14 bases between them. Germline V gene sequence: CDR1 SGHKS, CDR2 YYEKEE (reference sequence). This CDR3 has 14 residues. The CDR3 spells CASSAPSLGETQYF. The CDR3 nucleotides read TGTGCCAGCAGCGCCCCTAGTTTGGGAGAGACCCAGTACTTC.

This chain connects TRBV7-3 to TRBJ2-3, with D possibly TRBD2 on 6 matching bases. The germline CDR1 and CDR2 sequences are SGHTA and FQGTGA. The V gene lost 0 bases and the J gene lost 2 bases, with 18 bases spanning the gap. This CDR3 spans 18 amino acids. The CDR3 bases are TGTGCCAGCAGCTTAACGTTTCGGGCAGGGACTTCCACAGATACGCAGTATTTT. The encoded protein is CASSLTFRAGTSTDTQYF.

Here the CDR3 reads CATSDTTGVQETQYF. CDR3 bases: TGTGCCACCAGTGACACTACAGGGGTCCAAGAGACCCAGTACTTC. The chain has TRBV24-1 and TRBJ2-5, with 7 bases identical to TRBD1. The CDR3 has 15 amino acids. The V and J ends lost 4 bases and 1 base, in that order; junction bases with no gene match: 5. Germline V CDR1 and CDR2: KGHDR, SFDVKD.

A single count supports this clone. The CDR3 sequence: CASSLEAGGTLGTEAFF. Here the CDR3 DNA reads TGTGCCAGCAGTTTAGAGGCAGGGGGCACTTTGGGCACTGAAGCTTTCTTT. The V call is TRBV6-4, the J call TRBJ1-1; 8 bases align to TRBD1. V trimming: 5 bases; J trimming: 4 bases; junction bases outside the gene matches: 15. The CDR3 is made up of 17 amino acids. The V gene's germline CDR1 is MRHNA and CDR2 SNTAGT.

This clone was counted only a few times. In the same sample, other DNA sequences code for this CDR3. The V call is TRBV4-1, the J call TRBJ1-4, with D uncertain. The germline CDR1 and CDR2 sequences are MGHRA and YSYEKL. Between the trimmed V and J ends, which lost 1 base and 8 bases, there was a span of 8 bases. The CDR3 is 13 amino acids. CDR3 DNA: TGCGCCAGCAGCCAAGCGCGGGGAGAAAAACTGTTTTTT. It is translated as CASSQARGEKLFF.

The chain employs TRBV5-4 and TRBJ2-3; tentative D call: TRBD2 (5 bases). The germline CDR1 and CDR2 sequences are SGHNT and YYREEE (reference sequence). The length of the CDR3 is 15 residues. The ends were cut back, 4 bases at V and 2 bases at J, with 14 bases in the middle. CDR3 sequence: CASSPGLVLTDTQYF. The CDR3 bases are TGTGCCAGCAGCCCAGGACTGGTCCTCACAGATACGCAGTATTTT.

This clone was observed a single time. This chain connects TRBV18 to TRBJ2-3, with D unresolved. The CDR3 sequence is 15 residues long. V lost 6 bases and J lost 2, with 15 bases in between. CDR1 is KGHSH and CDR2 is LQKENI in the germline V gene. CDR3 region: CASSERQAPTDTQYF. CDR3 sequence (DNA): TGTGCCAGCTCCGAGCGCCAAGCCCCCACAGATACGCAGTATTTT.

The chain recombines TRBV12-5 with TRBJ1-3; 7 bases are a match to TRBD1. The junction had 7 bases not matched to a gene; V was cut back by 6 bases and J by 5 bases. The CDR3 length is 14 residues. Germline values: CDR1 LGHNT, CDR2 FRNRAP. The CDR3 is CASGPKGQRNTIYF. In nucleotides, the CDR3 is TGTGCTAGTGGGCCCAAGGGACAGAGAAACACCATATATTTT.

This clone has a handful of counts. The V and J genes are TRBV5-4 and TRBJ2-3; 7 nucleotides agree with TRBD2. The V gene's germline CDR1 is SGHNT and CDR2 YYREEE (reference sequence). Germline trimming cut 0 bases from V and 0 bases from J; bases unmatched to any gene: 4. The CDR3 spans 16 residues. DNA for the CDR3: TGTGCCAGCAGCTTGGGGGGGGGACCAAGCACAGATACGCAGTATTTT. It codes for CASSLGGGPSTDTQYF.

The rearrangement joins TRBV2 to TRBJ2-3; TRBD2 agrees at 8 bases. This CDR3 is 14 amino acids long. Per the germline V gene, CDR1 is SNHLY and CDR2 is FYNNEI. Germline trimming cut 6 bases from V and 3 bases from J; bases unmatched to any gene: 5. The CDR3 coding sequence is TGTGCCAGCAGAATGGGCGGGGGGACAGATACGCAGTATTTT. Protein: CASRMGGGTDTQYF.

The chain links TRBV2 to TRBJ2-5; 10 nucleotides match TRBD1. From germline, CDR1 is SNHLY and CDR2 FYNNEI. The CDR3 runs 14 residues. V trimming: 10 bases; J trimming: 2 bases; junction bases outside the gene matches: 7. The CDR3 sequence is CATRAGQGQETQYF. The CDR3 nucleotides are TGTGCCACAAGGGCGGGACAGGGGCAAGAGACCCAGTACTTC.

The chain links TRBV9 to TRBJ2-1, with 8 bases aligning to TRBD1. Germline V gene sequence: CDR1 SGDLS, CDR2 YYNGEE. V was pared by 2 bases and J by 9 bases, with 16 bases of the junction left unmatched. The CDR3 covers 17 residues. CDR3 sequence reads: CASSVGLGQDGFGEQFF. The DNA of the CDR3 is TGTGCCAGCAGCGTCGGTTTGGGACAGGACGGCTTCGGTGAGCAGTTCTTC.

V usage is TRBV5-5 and J usage is TRBJ2-2, with 9 bases fitting TRBD2. CDR1 is SGHKS and CDR2 is YYEKEE in the germline V gene (reference sequence). The CDR3 totals 16 residues. J was trimmed by 4 bases and V by 1 base; bases with no gene match: 5. The CDR3 loop is CASSLRLADFTGELFF. In nucleotides, the CDR3 is TGTGCCAGCAGCTTGAGACTAGCGGACTTCACCGGGGAGCTGTTTTTT.

This sequence joins TRBV3-1 (or the pseudogene TRBV3-2) and TRBJ1-6; D perhaps matches TRBD1 (5 bases). CDR1 and CDR2 (germline): LGHDT, YNNKEL (reference sequence). The CDR3 is 20 amino acids. The V end lost 0 bases, the J end lost 7 bases, and 25 bases lay between the germline ends. CDR3 loop: CASSQDTWGRGGGNNSPLHF. The DNA for the CDR3 is TGTGCCAGCAGCCAAGATACGTGGGGAAGGGGAGGAGGTAACAATTCACCCCTCCACTTT.

V and J are TRBV2 and TRBJ2-1; 11 bases are a match to TRBD2. Trimming removed 1 base from V and 8 bases from J; junction bases left unmatched: 10. This CDR3 has 17 amino acids. Germline CDR1 reads SNHLY; CDR2 reads FYNNEI. The CDR3, as DNA: TGTGCCAGCAGTGAAGATAGTAGCGGGGGGGGTGGAGATGAGCAGTTCTTC. This gives the protein CASSEDSSGGGGDEQFF. Together with reference TRBV2 and TRBJ2-1, the CDR3 gives the full variable domain: EPEVTQTPSHQVTQMGQEVILRCVPISNHLYFYWYRQILGQKVEFLVSFYNNEISEKSEIFDDQFSVERPDGSNFTLKIRSTKLEDSAMYFCASSEDSSGGGGDEQFFGPGTRLTVL.

The sample holds one count of this clone. V usage is TRBV29-1 and J usage is TRBJ1-2; 8 positions agree with TRBD1. V was pared by 6 bases and J by 6 bases, with 3 bases of the junction left unmatched. The CDR3 runs to 11 residues. The V gene's germline CDR1 is SQVTM and CDR2 ANQGSEA. The DNA for the CDR3 is TGCAGCGTCGCGACAGGGGATGGCTACACCTTC. This encodes CSVATGDGYTF.

This clone was seen only a few times. The rearrangement uses TRBV30 and TRBJ2-7; a weak D match, TRBD2 (5 bases). The V gene's germline CDR1 is GTSNPN and CDR2 SVGIG (reference sequence). The CDR3 is made up of 13 amino acids. Trimming took 3 bases from V and 0 from J, leaving 9 bases between them. The CDR3 sequence is CAWRYGNSYEQYF. The CDR3 DNA reads TGTGCCTGGAGGTACGGGAACTCCTACGAGCAGTACTTC.

The chain links TRBV19 to TRBJ1-4; 7 bases are shared with TRBD1. Trimming cost V 8 bases and J 3 bases; bases outside gene matches: 6. Germline V gene data show CDR1 as LNHDA and CDR2 as SQIVND (reference sequence). This CDR3 is built from 14 residues. The CDR3 loop is CASHRQGANEKLFF. The CDR3 DNA follows: TGTGCCAGTCACCGACAGGGAGCTAATGAAAAACTGTTTTTT.

V is TRBV6-2 or TRBV6-3 and J is TRBJ2-7; possibly TRBD1 for D (5 bases). This CDR3 comprises 16 residues. The V gene lost 2 bases and the J gene lost 0 bases, with 14 bases spanning the gap. In germline, CDR1 is MNHEY, CDR2 SVGEGT. The CDR3 bases are TGTGCCAGCAGTTACCCTCAGGGTTTATCCTCCTACGAGCAGTACTTC. As protein: CASSYPQGLSSYEQYF.

The chain employs TRBV27 and TRBJ2-3; D perhaps matches TRBD2 (6 bases). Trimming cost V 5 bases and J 5 bases, with 23 bases left between them. The CDR3 consists of 17 residues. Looked up from germline, CDR1 is MNHEY and CDR2 is SMNVEV (reference sequence). The CDR3 sequence: CASSHRPGTHEIDTQYF. DNA for the CDR3: TGTGCCAGCAGTCACCGACCCGGGACTCACGAAATAGATACGCAGTATTTT.

The rearrangement links TRBV11-3 to TRBJ2-2, with D uncertain. From germline, CDR1 is SGHNT and CDR2 YENEEA. V lost 5 bases to trimming and J lost 7 bases, with 14 bases between them. This CDR3 has 14 amino acids. CDR3 residues: CASSPLGAGGELFF. In DNA, the CDR3 is TGTGCCAGCAGCCCCCTTGGCGCAGGCGGGGAGCTGTTTTTT.

The V call is TRBV7-6, the J call TRBJ2-7; 10 bases are a match to TRBD2. The CDR3 has 14 residues. V shed 0 bases and J 5 bases; nucleotides not matched to a gene: 1. Germline V gene data show CDR1 as SGHVS and CDR2 as FNYEAQ. The CDR3 region is CASSLASGRNEQYF. The CDR3 nucleotides read TGTGCCAGCAGCTTAGCTAGCGGGAGGAACGAGCAGTACTTC.

The chain couples TRBV15 to TRBJ1-1; D not resolved. The V end was cut by 8 bases, the J end by 4 bases, with 14 bases between. The CDR3 spans 13 residues. CDR1 is LNHNV, CDR2 YYDKDF, per germline (reference sequence). The CDR3 reads CATGTTRGTEAFF. The CDR3 DNA is TGTGCCACCGGTACGACTCGAGGCACTGAAGCTTTCTTT. The entire variable domain, with the rest obtained from reference TRBV15 and TRBJ1-1, is as follows: DAMVIQNPRYQVTQFGKPVTLSCSQTLNHNVMYWYQQKSSQAPKLLFHYYDKDFNNEADTPDNFQSRRPNTSFCFLDIRSPGLGDTAMYLCATGTTRGTEAFFGQGTRLTVV.